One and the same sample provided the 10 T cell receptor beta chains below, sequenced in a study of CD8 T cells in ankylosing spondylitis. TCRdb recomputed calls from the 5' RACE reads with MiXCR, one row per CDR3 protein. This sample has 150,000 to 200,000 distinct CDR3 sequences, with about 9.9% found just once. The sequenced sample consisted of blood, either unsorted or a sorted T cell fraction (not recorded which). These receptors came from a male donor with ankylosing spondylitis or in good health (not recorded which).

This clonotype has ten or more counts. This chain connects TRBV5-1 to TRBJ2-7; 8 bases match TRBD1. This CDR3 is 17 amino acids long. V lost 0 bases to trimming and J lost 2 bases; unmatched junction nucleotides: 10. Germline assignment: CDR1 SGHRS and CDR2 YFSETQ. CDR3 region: CASSLGASGTGTYEQYF. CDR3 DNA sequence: TGCGCCAGCAGCTTGGGGGCCTCCGGGACAGGAACCTACGAGCAGTACTTC.

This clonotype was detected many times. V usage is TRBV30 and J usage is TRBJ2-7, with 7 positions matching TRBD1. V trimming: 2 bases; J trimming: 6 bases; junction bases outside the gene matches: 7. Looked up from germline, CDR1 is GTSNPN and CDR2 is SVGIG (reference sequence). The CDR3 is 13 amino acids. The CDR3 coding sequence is TGTGCCTGGAGTTACACAGGGGATCGCGAGCAGTACTTC. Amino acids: CAWSYTGDREQYF.

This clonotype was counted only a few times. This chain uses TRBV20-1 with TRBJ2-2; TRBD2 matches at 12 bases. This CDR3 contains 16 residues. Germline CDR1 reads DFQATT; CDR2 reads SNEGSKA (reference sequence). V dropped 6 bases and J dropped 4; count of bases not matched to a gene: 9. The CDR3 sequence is CSAKETSGGITGELFF. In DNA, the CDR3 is TGCAGTGCAAAGGAGACTAGCGGGGGAATCACCGGGGAGCTGTTTTTT.

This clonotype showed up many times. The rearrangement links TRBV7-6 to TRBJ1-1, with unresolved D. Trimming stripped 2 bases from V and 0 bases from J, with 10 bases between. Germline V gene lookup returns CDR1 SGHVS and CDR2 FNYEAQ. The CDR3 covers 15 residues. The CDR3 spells CASSLSETMNTEAFF. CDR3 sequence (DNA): TGTGCCAGCAGCTTATCAGAGACCATGAACACTGAAGCTTTCTTT.

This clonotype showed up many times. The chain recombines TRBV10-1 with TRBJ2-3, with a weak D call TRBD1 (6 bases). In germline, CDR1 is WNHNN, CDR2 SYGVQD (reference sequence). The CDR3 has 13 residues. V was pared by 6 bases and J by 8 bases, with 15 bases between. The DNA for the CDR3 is TGCGCCAGCAGGGCGATTCAAGGGGGTACGCAGTATTTT. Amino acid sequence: CASRAIQGGTQYF.

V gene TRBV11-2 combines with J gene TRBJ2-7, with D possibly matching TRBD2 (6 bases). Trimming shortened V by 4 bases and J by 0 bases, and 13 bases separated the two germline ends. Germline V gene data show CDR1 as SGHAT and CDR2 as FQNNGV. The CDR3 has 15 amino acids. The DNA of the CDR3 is TGTGCCAGCAGCTGGGGACTGTCGGGCTCCTACGAGCAGTACTTC. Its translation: CASSWGLSGSYEQYF.

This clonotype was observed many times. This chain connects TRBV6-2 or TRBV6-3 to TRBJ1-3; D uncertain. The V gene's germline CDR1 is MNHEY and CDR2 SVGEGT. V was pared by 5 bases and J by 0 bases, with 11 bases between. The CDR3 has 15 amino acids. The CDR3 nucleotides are TGTGCCAGCAGTAATCTACGGAGCTCTGGAAACACCATATATTTT. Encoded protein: CASSNLRSSGNTIYF.

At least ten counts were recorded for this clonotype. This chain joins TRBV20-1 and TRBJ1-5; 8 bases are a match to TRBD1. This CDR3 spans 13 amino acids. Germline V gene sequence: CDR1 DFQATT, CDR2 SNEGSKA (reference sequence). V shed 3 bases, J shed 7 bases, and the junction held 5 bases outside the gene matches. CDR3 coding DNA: TGCAGTGCTAGCCAGGGACAGGCCCAGCCCCAGCATTTT. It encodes CSASQGQAQPQHF.

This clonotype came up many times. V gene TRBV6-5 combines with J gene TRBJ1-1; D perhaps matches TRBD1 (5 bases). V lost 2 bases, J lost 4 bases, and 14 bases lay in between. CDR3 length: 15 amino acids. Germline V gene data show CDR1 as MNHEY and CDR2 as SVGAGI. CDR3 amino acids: CASSYDWEGSTEAFF. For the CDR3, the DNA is TGTGCCAGCAGTTACGATTGGGAGGGGAGCACTGAAGCTTTCTTT.

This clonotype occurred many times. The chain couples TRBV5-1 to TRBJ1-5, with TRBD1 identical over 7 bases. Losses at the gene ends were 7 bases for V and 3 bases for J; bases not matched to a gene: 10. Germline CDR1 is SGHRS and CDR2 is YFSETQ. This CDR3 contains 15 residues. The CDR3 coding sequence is TGCGCCAGCCGCCCGGCCGACAGGGCCAATCAGCCCCAGCATTTT. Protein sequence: CASRPADRANQPQHF.